This T cell receptor (beta chain) emerged from a study of technical replicates of blood from a handful of donors (dated by TCRdb to the late 2010s). The library relied on the immunoSEQ multiplex PCR assay. Held by TCRdb, this immuneACCESS table contains in-frame sequences only and omits some clones. Under half of the omission traces to an unresolved V gene where checked; the cause of the rest is unknown. Recorded for this sample are tens of thousands of clones; about 97% of them occurred a single time. The ten largest clones represent approximately 0.3% of the sample. About this clone itself: Its recognized antigen is unknown. No quality values exist for individual bases; no much larger clone is one base distant.

Spanning cysteine to phenylalanine, the CDR3 consists of 16 amino acids. The entry retains the CDR3 DNA only, 48 bases that are in frame from base 1. The germline V gene supplies CDR1 MDHEN and CDR2 SYDVKM. V lost 5 bases and J lost 0 bases; the stretch between them is 14 bases long. The receptor's source is a human donor in good health. The rearranged segments are TRBV28 and TRBJ1-5, with no confident D gene call. The sample comprised T cells isolated from PBMCs. The sequence in DNA is TGTGCCAGCAGTATCGAGGTTCCTAATAGCAATCAGCCCCAGCATTTT. This codes for CASSIEVPNSNQPQHF.